This TCR beta chain was profiled in a study of blood T cell repertoires in COVID-19. For the study at large: The origin of the acute and convalescent COVID-19 samples was the United States, Italy and Spain. T cells, B-cell-depleted T cells, or PBMCs provided the cDNA or gDNA that served as material.

Source study methods: Reference gene primer amplification gave nucleated cell count estimates. Sequencing used immunoSEQ multiplex PCR; TCRdb keeps in-frame clones, though not all of them. V, J and clone size reflect that table, while D and trimming were determined from the DNA. Among about 360,000 clones listed, around nine tenths were seen once. CDR3 size: 14 residues. In germline, CDR1 is SGHAT, CDR2 FQNNGV. Trimming removed 5 bases from V and 6 bases from J, with 11 bases in between. Sequenced material: peripheral blood. The V and J genes are TRBV11-2 and TRBJ1-6; possibly TRBD1 for D (6 bases). This sequence was found in a human donor in a cohort sampled during active COVID-19. CDR3 coding DNA: TGTGCCAGCAGCGTGGACAGTCTTAATTCACCCCTCCACTTT. As protein: CASSVDSLNSPLHF. Based on the CDR3 plus reference TRBV11-2 and TRBJ1-6, the full variable domain is EAGVAQSPRYKIIEKRQSVAFWCNPISGHATLYWYQQILGQGPKLLIQFQNNGVVDDSQLPKDRFSAERLKGVDSTLKIQPAKLEDSAVYLCASSVDSLNSPLHFGNGTRLTVT.